The subject of this entry is one TCR beta chain. Antigen specificity is unknown. Germline-derived CDR1 and CDR2 are LGHNA and YNFKEQ. V was cut by 7 bases and J by 6 bases, with 16 bases left in between. The CDR3 runs 14 residues. These data belong to a study of beta chain features in type 1 diabetes. Study details: The study examined around 100 million sorted cells across all samples.

Every isolated RNA sample was fully reverse transcribed, so sequencing captured expressed TCRB transcripts. Here immunoSEQ multiplex PCR was the method, and the copy in TCRdb shows in-frame clones only, minus some. The sample holds about 160,000 clones; 9% are singletons and the top ten take around 0.64%. Staining for CD45RO/CCR7/CD25/CD127/CD95/CD27 allowed sorting of CD4+ naive, central memory, regulatory and stem cell-like memory cells. Whole-study findings and limits: A pattern of fewer insertions and more deletions at VDJ junctions was seen in type 1 diabetes patients. Among all four CD4+ subsets, Type 1 diabetes patients had TCRB CDR3s that were moderately but significantly shorter.

The chain links TRBV4-2 to TRBJ2-1, with a tentative D call TRBD2 (6 bases). This clonotype was sampled from a woman aged 30 to 39 with type 1 diabetes. The material sequenced was central memory CD4+ T cells from blood. The CDR3 bases are TGTGCCAGCACACTAGCTGGGGGGAGCAATGAGCAGTTCTTC. Its translation is CASTLAGGSNEQFF.